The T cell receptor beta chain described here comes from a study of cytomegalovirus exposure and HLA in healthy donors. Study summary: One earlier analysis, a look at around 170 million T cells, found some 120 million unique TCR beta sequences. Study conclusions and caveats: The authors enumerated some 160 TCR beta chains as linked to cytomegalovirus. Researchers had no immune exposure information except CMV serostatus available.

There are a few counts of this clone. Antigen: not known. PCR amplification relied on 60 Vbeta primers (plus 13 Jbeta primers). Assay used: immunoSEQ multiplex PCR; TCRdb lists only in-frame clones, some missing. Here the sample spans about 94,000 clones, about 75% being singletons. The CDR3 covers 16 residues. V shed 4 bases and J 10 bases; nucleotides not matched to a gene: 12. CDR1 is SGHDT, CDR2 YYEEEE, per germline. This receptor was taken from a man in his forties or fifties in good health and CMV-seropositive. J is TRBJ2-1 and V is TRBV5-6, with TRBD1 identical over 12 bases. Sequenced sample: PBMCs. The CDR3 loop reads CASSPIPGQGAQEQFF. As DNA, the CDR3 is TGTGCCAGCAGCCCGATACCGGGACAGGGGGCGCAGGAGCAGTTCTTC. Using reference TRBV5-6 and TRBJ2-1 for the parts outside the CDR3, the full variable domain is DAGVTQSPTHLIKTRGQQVTLRCSPKSGHDTVSWYQQALGQGPQFIFQYYEEEERQRGNFPDRFSGHQFPNYSSELNVNALLLGDSALYLCASSPIPGQGAQEQFFGPGTRLTVL.